These 10 T cell receptor beta chains were sequenced from one sample in a study of cytomegalovirus exposure and HLA in healthy donors. The study ran its PCR with 60 Vbeta and 13 Jbeta primers. Assay: immunoSEQ multiplex PCR; the TCRdb copy retains only in-frame clones and omits some. The profile shows roughly 71,000 clones, around 73% of them singletons. The material sequenced was PBMCs. These receptors were obtained from a girl aged 10-17 years in good health and CMV-seropositive.

This chain links TRBV7-8 with TRBJ2-1, with TRBD2 as a possible D gene (5 bases). The CDR3 contains 17 residues. Between the trimmed V and J ends, which lost 6 bases and 6 bases, there was a span of 24 bases. The V gene's germline CDR1 is SGHVS and CDR2 FQNEAQ. CDR3 sequence: CASRGRLGGRKGNEQFF. CDR3 nucleotide sequence: TGTGCCAGCAGGGGCCGTTTAGGCGGGCGAAAAGGCAATGAGCAGTTCTTC.

V and J are TRBV28 and TRBJ2-3, with 8 bases lining up with TRBD1. The CDR3 has 15 residues. Trimming took 6 bases from V and 4 from J; bases not matched to a gene: 9. Germline CDR1 is MDHEN and CDR2 is SYDVKM. The CDR3 DNA follows: TGTGCCAGCAGCGCCTCCGGACAGGGTTCAGATACGCAGTATTTT. Its protein is CASSASGQGSDTQYF.

The chain combines TRBV2 with TRBJ2-7; tentative D call: TRBD2 (6 bases). CDR1 SNHLY and CDR2 FYNNEI come from the germline V gene. The V and J ends lost 10 bases and 12 bases respectively, with 22 bases between them. The CDR3 has 12 residues. The CDR3 bases are TGTGCCATCACGGAGGGCCCCGGGAGTGTGTACTTC. Its translation: CAITEGPGSVYF.

About this clone itself: The sample contains more than one DNA sequence encoding this CDR3. The V call is TRBV28, the J call TRBJ1-1, with D uncertain. This CDR3 is built from 12 residues. The germline CDR1 and CDR2 sequences are MDHEN and SYDVKM. The germline V and J ends were trimmed by 3 bases and 5 bases, with 7 bases remaining between them. The CDR3: CASSLPGTEAFF. The CDR3 coding sequence is TGTGCCAGCAGTTTGCCGGGGACTGAAGCTTTCTTT. Variable domain in full (rest from reference TRBV28 and TRBJ1-1): DVKVTQSSRYLVKRTGEKVFLECVQDMDHENMFWYRQDPGLGLRLIYFSYDVKMKEKGDIPEGYSVSREKKERFSLILESASTNQTSMYLCASSLPGTEAFFGQGTRLTVV.

This chain joins TRBV7-6 and TRBJ2-7, with 7 bases identical to TRBD2. The CDR3 totals 16 residues. The junction had 14 bases not matched to a gene; V was cut back by 4 bases and J by 5 bases. Germline-derived CDR1 and CDR2 are SGHVS and FNYEAQ. DNA for the CDR3: TGTGCCAGCAGCTCTACGACTCTGCTCGGGGGGAACGAGCAGTACTTC. Translating gives CASSSTTLLGGNEQYF. Supplemented by reference TRBV7-6 and TRBJ2-7, the full variable domain reads GAGVSQSPRYKVTKRGQDVALRCDPISGHVSLYWYRQALGQGPEFLTYFNYEAQQDKSGLPNDRFSAERPEGSISTLTIQRTEQRDSAMYRCASSSTTLLGGNEQYFGPGTRLTVT.

This clone was seen a single time. The chain is built from TRBV29-1 and TRBJ2-1; TRBD1 agrees at 7 bases. CDR1 and CDR2 from the germline V gene are SQVTM and ANQGSEA. The CDR3 has 12 amino acids. The V gene end was trimmed by 2 bases and the J gene end by 8 bases; junction bases not matched to a gene: 3. Here the CDR3 reads CSVEQTGYEQFF. CDR3 coding DNA: TGCAGCGTTGAACAGACAGGGTATGAGCAGTTCTTC.

This clone appeared a few times. The V and J genes are TRBV11-2 and TRBJ1-2, with 7 bases fitting TRBD1. The CDR3 runs 14 residues. The V gene end was trimmed by 1 base and the J gene end by 6 bases; junction bases not matched to a gene: 5. Germline CDR1 reads SGHAT; CDR2 reads FQNNGV. The CDR3 DNA follows: TGTGCCAGCAGCTTAGGATTTCAGGGGGATGGCTACACCTTC. As protein: CASSLGFQGDGYTF. Together with reference TRBV11-2 and TRBJ1-2, the CDR3 gives the full variable domain: EAGVAQSPRYKIIEKRQSVAFWCNPISGHATLYWYQQILGQGPKLLIQFQNNGVVDDSQLPKDRFSAERLKGVDSTLKIQPAKLEDSAVYLCASSLGFQGDGYTFGSGTRLTVV.

This rearrangement joins TRBV5-1 to TRBJ1-5, with 10 positions matching TRBD1. Losses at the gene ends were 4 bases for V and 6 bases for J; bases not matched to a gene: 7. Germline assignment: CDR1 SGHRS and CDR2 YFSETQ. This CDR3 is built from 15 residues. The CDR3 DNA is TGCGCCAGCAGCCAGACAGGGGGCCGGGGTCAGCCCCAGCATTTT. Its protein is CASSQTGGRGQPQHF. Supplemented by reference TRBV5-1 and TRBJ1-5, the full variable domain reads KAGVTQTPRYLIKTRGQQVTLSCSPISGHRSVSWYQQTPGQGLQFLFEYFSETQRNKGNFPGRFSGRQFSNSRSEMNVSTLELGDSALYLCASSQTGGRGQPQHFGDGTRLSIL.

Here the CDR3 reads CASSYSGGEPLHF. As DNA, the CDR3 is TGTGCCAGCAGTTACTCCGGTGGAGAACCCCTCCACTTT. V gene TRBV6-6 combines with J gene TRBJ1-6, with D unclear. V lost 0 bases to trimming and J lost 12 bases, with 9 bases between them. This CDR3 spans 13 amino acids. Germline V lookup: CDR1 MNHNY, CDR2 SVGAGI (reference sequence).

The rearrangement links TRBV5-6 to TRBJ1-1; D is ambiguous. The CDR3 extends over 14 amino acids. Germline V CDR1 and CDR2: SGHDT, YYEEEE. V was clipped by 4 bases and J by 1 base, with 11 bases between them. The CDR3 DNA is TGTGCCAGCAGCCCGGGTTTAAGGAACACTGAAGCTTTCTTT. This encodes CASSPGLRNTEAFF.